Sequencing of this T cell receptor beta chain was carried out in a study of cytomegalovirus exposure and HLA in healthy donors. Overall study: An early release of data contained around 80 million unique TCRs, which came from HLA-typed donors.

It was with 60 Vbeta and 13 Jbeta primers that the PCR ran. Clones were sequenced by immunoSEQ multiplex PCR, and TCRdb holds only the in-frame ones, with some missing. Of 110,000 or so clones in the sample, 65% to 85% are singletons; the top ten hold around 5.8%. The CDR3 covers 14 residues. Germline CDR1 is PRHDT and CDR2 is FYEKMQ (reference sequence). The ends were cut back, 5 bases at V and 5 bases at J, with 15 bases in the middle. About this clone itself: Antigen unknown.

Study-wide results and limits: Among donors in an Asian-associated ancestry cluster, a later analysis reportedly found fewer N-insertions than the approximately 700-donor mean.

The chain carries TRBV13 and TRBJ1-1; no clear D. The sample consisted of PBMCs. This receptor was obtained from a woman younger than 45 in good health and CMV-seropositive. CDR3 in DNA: TGTGCCAGCAGCGCCGAGGGAAGGTGGACTGAAGCTTTCTTT. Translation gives CASSAEGRWTEAFF.